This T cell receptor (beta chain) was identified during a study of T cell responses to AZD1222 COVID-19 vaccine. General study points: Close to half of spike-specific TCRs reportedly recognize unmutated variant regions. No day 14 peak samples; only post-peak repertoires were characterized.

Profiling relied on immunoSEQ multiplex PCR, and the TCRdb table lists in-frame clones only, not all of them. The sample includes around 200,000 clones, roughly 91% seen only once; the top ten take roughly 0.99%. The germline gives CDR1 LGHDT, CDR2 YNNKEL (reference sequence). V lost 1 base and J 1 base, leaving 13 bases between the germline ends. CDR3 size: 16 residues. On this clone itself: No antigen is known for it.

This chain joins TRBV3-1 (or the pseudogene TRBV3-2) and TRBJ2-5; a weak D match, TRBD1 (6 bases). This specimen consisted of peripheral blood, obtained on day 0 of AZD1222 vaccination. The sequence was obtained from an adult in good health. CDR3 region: CASSQGATGGQETQYF. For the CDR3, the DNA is TGTGCCAGCAGCCAAGGGGCGACAGGCGGCCAAGAGACCCAGTACTTC.